These 19 T cell receptor beta chains were sequenced from one sample in a study of early T cells in non-severe SARS-CoV-2 infection. In TCRdb, the 5' RACE reads were re-called with MiXCR into one record per CDR3 protein. This sample has about 92,000 distinct CDR3 sequences; roughly 15% occur once, and the top ten carry over 0.95%. What was sequenced was whole blood. The receptors here all came from an adult who was a healthcare worker with PCR-confirmed SARS-CoV-2 infection or an uninfected control (not recorded which).

This clonotype has ten or more counts. The V and J genes are TRBV7-2 and TRBJ1-2, with 8 bases fitting TRBD1. V lost 4 bases, J lost 6 bases, and 7 bases stayed unmatched. There are 14 residues in the CDR3. Germline V lookup: CDR1 SGHTA, CDR2 FQGNSA. The CDR3 sequence: CASSSPPDRDGYTF. The CDR3 DNA reads as TGTGCCAGCAGCTCACCCCCGGACAGGGATGGCTACACCTTC. Combining the CDR3 with reference TRBV7-2 and TRBJ1-2 gives the whole variable domain GAGVSQSPSNKVTEKGKDVELRCDPISGHTALYWYRQSLGQGLEFLIYFQGNSAPDKSGLPSDRFSAERTGGSVSTLTIQRTQQEDSAVYLCASSSPPDRDGYTFGSGTRLTVV.

This clonotype occurred a few times. The CDR3 DNA sequence: TGTGCCAGCAGTTTAAACGGGGGAGCGGGAAAAGCTTTCTTT. Protein: CASSLNGGAGKAFF. The chain employs TRBV27 and TRBJ1-1; D might be TRBD1 (5 bases). This CDR3 region has 14 residues. V was trimmed by 2 bases and J by 9 bases, leaving 16 bases between them. The germline gives CDR1 MNHEY, CDR2 SMNVEV (reference sequence).

Only a few counts were recorded for this clonotype. The V call is TRBV7-9, the J call TRBJ2-3; D gene uncertain. CDR1 and CDR2 from the germline V gene are SEHNR and FQNEAQ (reference sequence). The CDR3 is made up of 14 amino acids. Trimming removed 3 bases at V and 5 bases at J, with 12 bases between. The CDR3 DNA reads as TGTGCCAGCAGCTTTGATATCGCTGAAGATACGCAGTATTTT. Translation gives CASSFDIAEDTQYF.

This clonotype was detected many times. V and J are TRBV7-2 and TRBJ1-3, with D possibly being TRBD1 (5 bases). The germline V gene has CDR1 SGHTA and CDR2 FQGNSA. This CDR3 is 15 amino acids long. The ends were cut back, 5 bases at V and 0 bases at J, with 11 bases in the middle. The DNA of the CDR3 is TGTGCCAGCAGCGCCGGGACTGACTCTGGAAACACCATATATTTT. Translated, it gives CASSAGTDSGNTIYF.

This chain connects TRBV7-8 to TRBJ1-1, with TRBD1 matching over 7 bases. From germline, CDR1 is SGHVS and CDR2 FQNEAQ. V lost 5 bases and J lost 3; bases outside the gene matches: 9. CDR3 size: 15 residues. The CDR3 sequence: CASSQWTGRYTEAFF. The CDR3, as DNA: TGTGCCAGCAGCCAGTGGACAGGACGATACACTGAAGCTTTCTTT.

The V gene is TRBV5-1, the J gene TRBJ2-7; 12 positions match TRBD1. Looked up from germline, CDR1 is SGHRS and CDR2 is YFSETQ. With V trimmed by 0 bases and J by 4 bases, 5 bases remained unmatched. This CDR3 comprises 16 residues. The CDR3 DNA reads TGCGCCAGCAGCTTGGAACCGGGACAGGGGGCTTACGAGCAGTACTTC. Amino acid sequence: CASSLEPGQGAYEQYF. Full variable domain (remainder filled in from reference TRBV5-1 and TRBJ2-7): KAGVTQTPRYLIKTRGQQVTLSCSPISGHRSVSWYQQTPGQGLQFLFEYFSETQRNKGNFPGRFSGRQFSNSRSEMNVSTLELGDSALYLCASSLEPGQGAYEQYFGPGTRLTVT.

The V gene is TRBV12-3 or TRBV12-4, the J gene TRBJ1-1; a weak D match, TRBD1 (6 bases). This CDR3 is built from 13 residues. V shed 8 bases and J shed 1 base, with 11 bases lying between them. The CDR3 loop reads CASLRQANTEAFF. The CDR3 bases are TGTGCCAGCCTACGACAGGCGAACACTGAAGCTTTCTTT.

This clonotype has a handful of counts. The genes are TRBV20-1 and TRBJ1-5, with D unresolved. Germline-derived CDR1 and CDR2 are DFQATT and SNEGSKA (reference sequence). This CDR3 has 12 residues. Trimming took 5 bases from V and 7 from J, leaving 12 bases between them. CDR3 sequence (DNA): TGCAGTGCTCTAGAGACACTCCAGCCCCAGCATTTT. This gives the protein CSALETLQPQHF.

This clonotype was counted only a few times. The chain is built from TRBV11-2 and TRBJ2-2, with D possibly matching TRBD1 (6 bases). Trimming stripped 5 bases from V and 0 bases from J, with 10 bases between. The V gene's germline CDR1 is SGHAT and CDR2 FQNNGV. The CDR3 runs 15 residues. Written as DNA, the CDR3 is TGTGCCAGCAGCCGGGACATATCGAACACCGGGGAGCTGTTTTTT. Amino acid sequence: CASSRDISNTGELFF.

This clonotype was counted a few times. The gene calls are TRBV7-9 and TRBJ2-1; D remains ambiguous. Trimming removed 5 bases at V and 5 bases at J, with 16 bases between. The germline V gene encodes CDR1 SEHNR and CDR2 FQNEAQ (reference sequence). The length of the CDR3 is 15 residues. The CDR3 DNA reads TGTGCCAGCAGCCGGGCAACGGGTCCTAACAATGAGCAGTTCTTC. It translates to CASSRATGPNNEQFF.

This clonotype was seen many times. The rearrangement uses TRBV7-2 and TRBJ2-1; 7 nucleotides align to TRBD1. With 7 bases clipped from V and 6 bases from J, the junction kept 6 bases outside the gene matches. Per germline, CDR1 SGHTA and CDR2 FQGNSA. The CDR3 loop spans 13 amino acids. DNA for the CDR3: TGTGCCAGCATTATACAGGGGAGCAATGAGCAGTTCTTC. The encoded protein is CASIIQGSNEQFF.

Ten or more counts support this clonotype. The rearrangement joins TRBV3-1 to TRBJ2-3, with 9 bases fitting TRBD2. The CDR3 has 17 amino acids. CDR1 and CDR2 (germline): LGHDT, YNNKEL (reference sequence). Germline trimming cut 1 base from V and 4 bases from J; bases unmatched to any gene: 9. The CDR3 loop reads CASSQVAAGGLADTQYF. The CDR3 DNA reads TGTGCCAGCAGCCAAGTCGCAGCGGGGGGCCTCGCAGATACGCAGTATTTT.

This chain joins TRBV4-3 and TRBJ2-2; no clear D. CDR1 LGHNA and CDR2 YSLEER come from the germline V gene. The CDR3 is 15 residues long. The germline V and J ends were trimmed by 0 bases and 8 bases, with 13 bases remaining between them. CDR3 nucleotide sequence: TGCGCCAGCAGCCAAGAGCAGCTGGGGTCGGGGGAGCTGTTTTTT. It is translated as CASSQEQLGSGELFF.

This clonotype was detected a few times. The chain uses TRBV6-2 or TRBV6-3 and TRBJ1-1, with D unresolved. This CDR3 contains 15 residues. Between the trimmed V and J ends, which lost 0 bases and 5 bases, there was a span of 13 bases. CDR1 is MNHEY and CDR2 is SVGEGT in the germline V gene. The DNA for the CDR3 is TGTGCCAGCAGTTACTCGAGTCAGGCGTGGACTGAAGCTTTCTTT. Translation gives CASSYSSQAWTEAFF.

This clonotype has more than one count but fewer than ten. This chain connects TRBV2 to TRBJ2-5; 10 positions match TRBD2. This CDR3 comprises 13 residues. The germline V gene has CDR1 SNHLY and CDR2 FYNNEI. Germline trimming cut 5 bases from V and 5 bases from J; bases unmatched to any gene: 2. Here the CDR3 DNA reads TGTGCCAGCAGTCCGACTAGCGGGGAGACCCAGTACTTC. Translation: CASSPTSGETQYF.

The table lists this clonotype with a few counts. The chain recombines TRBV5-5 with TRBJ2-5, with D possibly TRBD2 on 6 matching bases. Trimming left V 4 bases short and J 0 bases short, with 10 bases between. The CDR3 spans 14 residues. The V gene's germline CDR1 is SGHKS and CDR2 YYEKEE (reference sequence). As DNA, the CDR3 is TGTGCCAGCAGCCGCCGGGACTACCAAGAGACCCAGTACTTC. It specifies CASSRRDYQETQYF.

The chain carries TRBV6-5 and TRBJ1-5; the D is unclear. Germline lookup yields CDR1 MNHEY and CDR2 SVGAGI. V lost 6 bases and J lost 0, with 12 bases in between. This CDR3 has 15 residues. This CDR3 reads CASRARDYSNQPQHF. The CDR3 DNA sequence: TGTGCCAGCAGAGCCAGAGATTATAGCAATCAGCCCCAGCATTTT.

V and J are TRBV7-2 and TRBJ2-7; no reliable D call. This CDR3 contains 12 residues. Per the germline V gene, CDR1 is SGHTA and CDR2 is FQGNSA. The ends were cut back, 5 bases at V and 2 bases at J, with 7 bases in the middle. This chain's CDR3 is CASSLRPYEQYF. Written as DNA, the CDR3 is TGTGCCAGCAGCCTCAGGCCCTACGAGCAGTACTTC.

This clonotype has only a few counts. J is TRBJ2-5 and V is TRBV12-3 or TRBV12-4; D gene uncertain. Trimming stripped 5 bases from V and 4 bases from J, with 14 bases between. This CDR3 contains 14 residues. This chain's CDR3 is CASSPSRPGETQYF. DNA for the CDR3: TGTGCCAGCAGTCCCTCCCGGCCCGGAGAGACCCAGTACTTC.